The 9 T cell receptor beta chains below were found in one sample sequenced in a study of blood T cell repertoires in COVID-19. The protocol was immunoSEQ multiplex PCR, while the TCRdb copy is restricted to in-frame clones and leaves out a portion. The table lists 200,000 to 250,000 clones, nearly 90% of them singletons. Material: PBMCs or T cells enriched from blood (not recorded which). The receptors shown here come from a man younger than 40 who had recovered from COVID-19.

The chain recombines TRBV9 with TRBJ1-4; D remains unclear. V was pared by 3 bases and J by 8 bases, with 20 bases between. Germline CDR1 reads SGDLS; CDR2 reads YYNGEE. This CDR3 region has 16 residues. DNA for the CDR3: TGTGCCAGCAGCGCAACCGGGCGGGGAGTAGGAGAAAAACTGTTTTTT. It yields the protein CASSATGRGVGEKLFF. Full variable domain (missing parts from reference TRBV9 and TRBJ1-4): DSGVTQTPKHLITATGQRVTLRCSPRSGDLSVYWYQQSLDQGLQFLIQYYNGEERAKGNILERFSAQQFPDLHSELNLSSLELGDSALYFCASSATGRGVGEKLFFGSGTQLSVL.

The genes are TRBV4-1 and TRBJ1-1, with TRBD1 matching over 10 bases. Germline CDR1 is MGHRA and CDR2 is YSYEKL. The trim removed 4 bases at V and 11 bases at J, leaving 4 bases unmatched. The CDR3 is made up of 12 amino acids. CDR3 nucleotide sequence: TGCGCCAGCAGCCCGGGACAGGGGCTGGCTTTCTTT. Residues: CASSPGQGLAFF.

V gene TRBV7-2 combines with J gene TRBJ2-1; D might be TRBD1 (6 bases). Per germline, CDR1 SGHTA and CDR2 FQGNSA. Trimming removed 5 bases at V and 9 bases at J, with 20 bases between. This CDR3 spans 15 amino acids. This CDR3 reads CASSQVSGQGTEQFF. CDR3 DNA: TGTGCCAGCAGCCAAGTGTCGGGTCAGGGGACTGAGCAGTTCTTC.

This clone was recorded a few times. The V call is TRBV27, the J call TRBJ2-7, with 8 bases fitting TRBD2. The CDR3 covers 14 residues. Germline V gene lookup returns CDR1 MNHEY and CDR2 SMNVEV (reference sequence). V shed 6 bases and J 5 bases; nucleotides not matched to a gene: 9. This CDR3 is CASRQPGTRDEQYF. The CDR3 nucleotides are TGTGCCAGCAGACAACCCGGGACTAGGGACGAGCAGTACTTC.

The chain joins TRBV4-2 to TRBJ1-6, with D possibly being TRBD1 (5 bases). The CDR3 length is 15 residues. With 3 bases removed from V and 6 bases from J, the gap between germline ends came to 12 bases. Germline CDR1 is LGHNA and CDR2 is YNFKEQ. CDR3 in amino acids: CASSQWEGVNSPLHF. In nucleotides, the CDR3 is TGTGCCAGCAGCCAGTGGGAAGGGGTTAATTCACCCCTCCACTTT.

The CDR3 spells CASRPDSYSNQPQHF. CDR3 bases: TGTGCCAGTAGACCAGACAGTTATAGCAATCAGCCCCAGCATTTT. The V gene is TRBV19, the J gene TRBJ1-5; D is perhaps TRBD1 (5 bases). Germline CDR1 reads LNHDA; CDR2 reads SQIVND (reference sequence). The CDR3 covers 15 residues. The V end lost 6 bases, the J end lost 0 bases, and 12 bases lay between the germline ends.

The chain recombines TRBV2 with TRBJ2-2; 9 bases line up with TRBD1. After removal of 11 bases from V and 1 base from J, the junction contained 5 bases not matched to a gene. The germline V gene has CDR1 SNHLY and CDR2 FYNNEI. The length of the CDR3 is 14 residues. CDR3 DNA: TGTGCCGGCGGACAGGGGCGGAACACCGGGGAGCTGTTTTTT. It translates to CAGGQGRNTGELFF.

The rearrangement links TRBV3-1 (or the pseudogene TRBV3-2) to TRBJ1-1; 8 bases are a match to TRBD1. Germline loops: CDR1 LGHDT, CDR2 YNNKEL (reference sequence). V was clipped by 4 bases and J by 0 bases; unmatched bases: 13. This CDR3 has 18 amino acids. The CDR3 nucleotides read TGTGCCAGCAGCCGAAACCCCGGGACAGGACCTATGAACACTGAAGCTTTCTTT. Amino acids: CASSRNPGTGPMNTEAFF.

This CDR3 reads CASSLGGDGNQPQHF. The CDR3 DNA reads as TGTGCCAGCAGTTTGGGAGGGGATGGCAATCAGCCCCAGCATTTT. This chain uses TRBV28 with TRBJ1-5; D perhaps matches TRBD1 (5 bases). The germline V gene has CDR1 MDHEN and CDR2 SYDVKM. This CDR3 has 15 residues. V was shortened by 3 bases and J by 2 bases, with 11 bases between the two germline ends.